The rows below give T cell receptor beta chains drawn from one sample of a study of shared clonotypes between healthy human individuals. Sequencing used immunoSEQ multiplex PCR; TCRdb keeps in-frame clones, though not all of them. The table shows around 2.1 million clones, with approximately 96% occurring only once. Sequenced: naive CD4+ T cells sorted from blood. Receptor source: a man between 18 and 29 years old in good health. Both conserved end residues are part of each CDR3. A D gene is named only where the DNA matches it firmly. The size entry is marked missing in some rows and otherwise reads once, few, many or a size class.

D gene | J gene | clone size | V gene | CDR3 DNA | CDR3 protein
TRBD2 | TRBJ2-2 | - | TRBV7-2 | TGTGCCAGCAGCTTAGTGGCGGGGGGCCCCGGGGAGCTGTTTTTT | CASSLVAGGPGELFF
- | TRBJ2-1 | - | TRBV25-1 | TGTGCCAGCAGTGACCCTGGACTCACCGAGCAGTTCTTC | CASSDPGLTEQFF
TRBD1 | TRBJ1-6 | - | TRBV7-2 | TGTGCAGCAGGGGGCTATAATTCACCCCTCCACTTT | CAAGGYNSPLHF
TRBD2 | TRBJ2-5 | - | TRBV18 | TGTGCCAGCTCACCGGGACAGGTAGCGGGAGGAGAGACCCAGTACTTC | CASSPGQVAGGETQYF
- | TRBJ2-2 | once | TRBV29-1 | TGCAGCGTTGCGGGCCCCATCACCGGGGAGCTGTTTTTT | CSVAGPITGELFF
- | TRBJ2-7 | - | TRBV25-1 | TGTGCCAGCAGTGAATCGTGGACAGCGATTTACGAGCAGTACTTC | CASSESWTAIYEQYF
- | TRBJ1-1 | - | TRBV7-9 | TGTGCCAGCAGCTTAGTCCTGGGGCTTAGCAGCTTCGCTTTCTTT | CASSLVLGLSSFAFF
- | TRBJ2-1 | - | TRBV18 | TGTGCCAGCTCACCCAGCAGGGTTAATGAGCAGTTCTTC | CASSPSRVNEQFF
- | TRBJ1-1 | - | TRBV6-5 | TGTGCCAGCAGCCTCGTTGGGGTAGGCACTGAAGCTTTCTTT | CASSLVGVGTEAFF
- | TRBJ1-5 | - | TRBV19 | TGTGCCAGTACTAATCTGGCGGAGATGGTCAATCAGCCCCAGCATTTT | CASTNLAEMVNQPQHF
TRBD1 | TRBJ1-2 | once | TRBV4-2 | TGTGCCAGCAGCCAAGGGGTGTATACAGGGGGCCACTATGGCTACACCTTC | CASSQGVYTGGHYGYTF
- | TRBJ1-4 | - | TRBV10-3 | TGTGCCATCTCCAGTACTAATGAAAAACTGTTTTTT | CAISSTNEKLFF
- | TRBJ1-1 | - | TRBV14 | TGTGCCAGCAGCCAAACCCGGGGAACTGAAGCTTTCTTT | CASSQTRGTEAFF
TRBD1 | TRBJ2-5 | - | TRBV11-3 | TGTGCCAGCAGCAGACAGGGTGAGACCCAGTACTTC | CASSRQGETQYF
- | TRBJ2-7 | - | TRBV2 | TGTGCCGGTCACGGGGCGGGCTACGAGCAGTACTTC | CAGHGAGYEQYF
TRBD1 | TRBJ1-2 | - | TRBV5-1 | TGCGCCAGCAGCTCACAGGGGAAGGGCTACACCTTC | CASSSQGKGYTF
TRBD2 | TRBJ2-7 | - | TRBV7-2 | TGTGCCAGCAGCCCCCCGGGACTAGCGGGAGGGCGCGAGCAGTACTTC | CASSPPGLAGGREQYF
- | TRBJ2-1 | - | TRBV4-2 | TGTGCCAGCAGCCAGCCGACCCTGGTGATGGAGCAGTTCTTC | CASSQPTLVMEQFF
- | TRBJ2-3 | - | TRBV10-1 | TGCGCCAGCAGTGAGTCGTGGGCAGGCCCCGGAGATACGCAGTATTTT | CASSESWAGPGDTQYF
- | TRBJ1-1 | - | TRBV11-2 | TGTGCCAGCAGCGTCAAGGGGGGGTCTGAAGCTTTCTTT | CASSVKGGSEAFF
TRBD1 | TRBJ2-5 | - | TRBV18 | TGTGCCAGCTCACCTGGGGACAGGACGGGGGAGACCCAGTACTTC | CASSPGDRTGETQYF
- | TRBJ2-2 | - | TRBV7-8 | TGTGCCAGCAGCCCGACAATCGGGGAGCTGTTTTTT | CASSPTIGELFF
TRBD1 | TRBJ2-7 | once | TRBV7-9 | TGTGCCAGCAGCTCCCAGGACAGGGCCTTTCCCTACGAGCAGTACTTC | CASSSQDRAFPYEQYF
- | TRBJ1-2 | - | TRBV5-1 | TGCGCCAGCAGCCCAGACCGGGCCACCAGGCCCTATGGCTACACCTTC | CASSPDRATRPYGYTF